Below are 21 T cell receptor beta chains sequenced from a single sample in a study of T cell responses to AZD1222 COVID-19 vaccine. The repertoire was sequenced with immunoSEQ multiplex PCR; TCRdb's copy has only in-frame clones and lacks some. The sample has around 83,000 clones; over 75% are singletons. The sequencing used peripheral blood, collected on day 0 of AZD1222 vaccination. These receptors all stem from an adult in good health.

The genes are TRBV5-1 and TRBJ2-2, with 10 bases lining up with TRBD2. CDR3 size: 15 residues. Germline V CDR1 and CDR2: SGHRS, YFSETQ. The V gene end was trimmed by 7 bases and the J gene end by 0 bases; junction bases not matched to a gene: 3. The CDR3 DNA reads TGCGCCAGCGGAGCGGGGGGGACGAACACCGGGGAGCTGTTTTTT. It is translated as CASGAGGTNTGELFF. The full variable domain, completed using reference TRBV5-1 and TRBJ2-2, is KAGVTQTPRYLIKTRGQQVTLSCSPISGHRSVSWYQQTPGQGLQFLFEYFSETQRNKGNFPGRFSGRQFSNSRSEMNVSTLELGDSALYLCASGAGGTNTGELFFGEGSRLTVL.

The chain joins TRBV7-9 to TRBJ1-3; D is ambiguous. Looked up from germline, CDR1 is SEHNR and CDR2 is FQNEAQ (reference sequence). Trimming took off 3 bases at V and 2 bases at J, with 17 bases between the two ends. This CDR3 contains 17 residues. Here the CDR3 DNA reads TGTGCCAGCAGCTTTTCTACCCAGGCCGCGGCTGGAAACACCATATATTTT. Its protein product is CASSFSTQAAAGNTIYF. Using reference TRBV7-9 and TRBJ1-3 for the parts outside the CDR3, the full variable domain is DTGVSQNPRHKITKRGQNVTFRCDPISEHNRLYWYRQTLGQGPEFLTYFQNEAQLEKSRLLSDRFSAERPKGSFSTLEIQRTEQGDSAMYLCASSFSTQAAAGNTIYFGEGSWLTVV.

This chain connects TRBV6-5 to TRBJ2-1, with 11 bases that match TRBD2. The length of the CDR3 is 15 residues. V trimming: 6 bases; J trimming: 2 bases; junction bases outside the gene matches: 3. Germline V CDR1 and CDR2: MNHEY, SVGAGI. CDR3 region: CASRPSGGTYNEQFF. In DNA, the CDR3 is TGTGCCAGCAGGCCTAGCGGGGGGACCTACAATGAGCAGTTCTTC.

The chain combines TRBV7-2 with TRBJ1-2, with no clear D. There are 13 residues in the CDR3. V was cut by 4 bases and J by 8 bases, with 14 bases left in between. CDR1 and CDR2 (germline): SGHTA, FQGNSA. CDR3 DNA: TGTGCCAGCAGCTCCCGGGCCGAGCCCGGCTACACCTTC. Translating gives CASSSRAEPGYTF.

The J gene is TRBJ2-7, the V gene TRBV28, with 7 positions matching TRBD2. CDR1 and CDR2 from the germline V gene are MDHEN and SYDVKM. This CDR3 is 14 amino acids long. The V segment lost 8 bases and the J segment 4 bases; nucleotides outside the gene matches: 11. CDR3 residues: CASGPTIAGYEQYF. The CDR3 coding sequence is TGTGCCAGCGGCCCCACGATAGCGGGTTACGAGCAGTACTTC. The variable domain in full, completed from reference TRBV28 and TRBJ2-7, reads DVKVTQSSRYLVKRTGEKVFLECVQDMDHENMFWYRQDPGLGLRLIYFSYDVKMKEKGDIPEGYSVSREKKERFSLILESASTNQTSMYLCASGPTIAGYEQYFGPGTRLTVT.

The V and J genes are TRBV18 and TRBJ2-5; 9 bases align to TRBD2. The V gene end was trimmed by 0 bases and the J gene end by 7 bases; junction bases not matched to a gene: 6. The germline CDR1 and CDR2 sequences are KGHSH and LQKENI. The CDR3 spans 15 residues. The CDR3 is CASSPPFSGSATQYF. CDR3 DNA sequence: TGTGCCAGCTCACCACCGTTTAGCGGGAGCGCGACCCAGTACTTC. The full variable domain, in which reference TRBV18 and TRBJ2-5 provide the parts outside the CDR3, is NAGVMQNPRHLVRRRGQEARLRCSPMKGHSHVYWYRQLPEEGLKFMVYLQKENIIDESGMPKERFSAEFPKEGPSILRIQQVVRGDSAAYFCASSPPFSGSATQYFGPGTRLLVL.

The chain is built from TRBV7-2 and TRBJ2-1; D ambiguous. CDR3 length equals 15 residues. From germline, CDR1 is SGHTA and CDR2 FQGNSA. V was pared by 1 base and J by 1 base, with 8 bases between. This CDR3 reads CASSLGGGSYNEQFF. DNA of the CDR3: TGTGCCAGCAGCTTAGGTGGTGGGTCCTACAATGAGCAGTTCTTC.

The rearrangement joins TRBV27 to TRBJ1-5; D is ambiguous. Trimming pared 6 bases from V and 5 bases from J, leaving 14 bases between. The CDR3 is 14 residues long. CDR1 is MNHEY, CDR2 SMNVEV, per germline (reference sequence). The CDR3 coding sequence is TGTGCCAGCAGGGGCCACGGGCCCCATCAGCCCCAGCATTTT. Its protein product is CASRGHGPHQPQHF.

CDR3 region: CASSLASGANTGELFF. CDR3 bases: TGTGCCAGCTCACTTGCTAGCGGGGCGAACACCGGGGAGCTGTTTTTT. The V call is TRBV18, the J call TRBJ2-2; the match to TRBD2 covers 9 bases. There are 16 residues in the CDR3. V shed 4 bases and J 0 bases; nucleotides not matched to a gene: 3. The germline gives CDR1 KGHSH, CDR2 LQKENI.

The chain has TRBV5-1 and TRBJ2-3, with 11 bases aligning to TRBD2. The CDR3 consists of 15 residues. J gave up 6 bases and V 4 bases, and 7 bases lay outside the gene matches. Germline CDR1 is SGHRS and CDR2 is YFSETQ. DNA for the CDR3: TGCGCCAGCAGCCCAGGGTTAGCGGGAGGGGATACGCAGTATTTT. Encoded protein: CASSPGLAGGDTQYF.

The V and J genes are TRBV7-3 and TRBJ2-1; a possible D gene is TRBD1 (6 bases). Looked up from germline, CDR1 is SGHTA and CDR2 is FQGTGA. V was cut by 5 bases and J by 6 bases, with 11 bases left in between. This CDR3 spans 13 amino acids. CDR3 protein: CASSTYRANEQFF. The CDR3 DNA is TGTGCCAGCAGCACATACAGGGCCAATGAGCAGTTCTTC. Full variable domain (missing parts from reference TRBV7-3 and TRBJ2-1): GAGVSQTPSNKVTEKGKYVELRCDPISGHTALYWYRQSLGQGPEFLIYFQGTGAADDSGLPNDRFFAVRPEGSVSTLKIQRTERGDSAVYLCASSTYRANEQFFGPGTRLTVL.

This chain uses TRBV28 with TRBJ1-2; 8 nucleotides line up with TRBD1. V shed 2 bases, J shed 4 bases, and the junction held 9 bases outside the gene matches. The germline V gene encodes CDR1 MDHEN and CDR2 SYDVKM. The CDR3 has 16 residues. The chain's CDR3 is CASSLPGAGGLYGYTF. The CDR3 DNA reads as TGTGCCAGCAGTTTACCAGGGGCAGGGGGCCTCTATGGCTACACCTTC.

To note about this clone: In the same sample, other DNA sequences code for this CDR3. The rearrangement uses TRBV12-3 or TRBV12-4 and TRBJ2-3; D unclear. Trimming removed 6 bases at V and 0 bases at J, with 1 base between. The CDR3 totals 11 residues. CDR3 nucleotide sequence: TGTGCCAGCAGCAGCACAGATACGCAGTATTTT. Amino acids: CASSSTDTQYF.

The chain recombines TRBV6-5 with TRBJ2-7, with 8 nucleotides matching TRBD1. Unmatched junction bases numbered 13, after V lost 2 bases and J lost 7 bases. The CDR3 spans 16 residues. Germline V gene lookup returns CDR1 MNHEY and CDR2 SVGAGI. CDR3 loop: CASSYSPRQGSGEQYF. CDR3 in DNA: TGTGCCAGCAGTTACAGCCCTAGACAGGGGAGTGGGGAGCAGTACTTC.

The chain couples TRBV28 to TRBJ1-1; 8 positions agree with TRBD1. Germline values: CDR1 MDHEN, CDR2 SYDVKM. The CDR3 is made up of 15 amino acids. With 6 bases clipped from V and 3 bases from J, the junction kept 9 bases outside the gene matches. The CDR3 region is CASSGQGPRDTEAFF. CDR3 in DNA: TGTGCCAGCAGCGGACAGGGACCTCGGGACACTGAAGCTTTCTTT.

This clone appeared once. The chain is built from TRBV5-6 and TRBJ2-2, with TRBD2 as a possible D gene (6 bases). Germline assignment: CDR1 SGHDT and CDR2 YYEEEE. V shed 6 bases and J shed 5 bases, with 14 bases lying between them. The CDR3 spans 14 residues. For the CDR3, the DNA is TGTGCCAGCACCCATGTCCGGGAGACCGGGGAGCTGTTTTTT. It codes for CASTHVRETGELFF.

This rearrangement joins TRBV4-1 to TRBJ1-2; D unresolved. The V gene's germline CDR1 is MGHRA and CDR2 YSYEKL. The germline V and J ends were trimmed by 1 base and 8 bases, with 17 bases remaining between them. The CDR3 contains 15 residues. In DNA form, the CDR3 reads TGCGCCAGCAGCCAAGGGACGACACTTTCGACCGGCTACACCTTC. Its translation is CASSQGTTLSTGYTF.

V and J are TRBV7-3 and TRBJ1-4; D is undetermined. This CDR3 has 13 amino acids. Germline CDR1 and CDR2: SGHTA and FQGTGA. Trimming removed 1 base at V and 7 bases at J, with 7 bases between. The CDR3 sequence: CASSLKAGEKLFF. CDR3 DNA: TGTGCCAGCAGCTTAAAGGCTGGTGAAAAACTGTTTTTT.

The CDR3 DNA follows: TGCGCCAGCAGCCACGGACAGAACACCGGGGAGCTGTTTTTT. It yields the protein CASSHGQNTGELFF. The rearrangement links TRBV4-3 to TRBJ2-2; TRBD1 might be the D (5 bases). The CDR3 covers 14 residues. Trimming took off 3 bases at V and 1 base at J, with 6 bases between the two ends. Germline V lookup: CDR1 LGHNA, CDR2 YSLEER.

The V and J genes are TRBV28 and TRBJ1-3, with D uncertain. Trimming took off 7 bases at V and 0 bases at J, with 7 bases between the two ends. Per germline, CDR1 MDHEN and CDR2 SYDVKM. The CDR3 totals 13 residues. The CDR3 protein is CASTLFSGNTIYF. CDR3 DNA sequence: TGTGCCAGCACCTTGTTCTCTGGAAACACCATATATTTT.

The chain couples TRBV6-5 to TRBJ1-2, with TRBD1 identical over 9 bases. The CDR3 sequence is 13 residues long. J gave up 7 bases and V 2 bases, and 2 bases lay outside the gene matches. Germline assignment: CDR1 MNHEY and CDR2 SVGAGI. For the CDR3, the DNA is TGTGCCAGCAGTTACGGGACAGGGAGTGGCTACACCTTC. Encoded protein: CASSYGTGSGYTF.